The 16 T cell receptor beta chains below come from one sample, sequenced in a study of beta chain features in type 1 diabetes. Expressed TCRB transcripts were sequenced after all isolated RNA was converted to cDNA. Clones were sequenced by immunoSEQ multiplex PCR, and TCRdb holds only the in-frame ones, with some missing. The sample carries roughly 280,000 clones, roughly 25% recorded once. Study-level results: For Type 1 diabetes patients, all four CD4+ subsets carried TCRB CDR3s that were moderately but significantly shorter.

No cognate antigen is known for these TCRs. The sequenced sample consisted of naive CD4+ T cells from blood. Receptor source: a woman under 40 with type 1 diabetes.

Only a few counts were recorded for this clone. The rearrangement links TRBV19 to TRBJ1-2, with TRBD1 matching 9 bases. The CDR3 is made up of 15 amino acids. With V trimmed by 4 bases and J by 5 bases, 8 bases remained unmatched. Germline CDR1 reads LNHDA; CDR2 reads SQIVND (reference sequence). This CDR3 is CASSTKLQGAYGYTF. In DNA, the CDR3 is TGTGCCAGTAGTACCAAACTACAGGGGGCGTATGGCTACACCTTC. The full variable domain, rest sourced from reference TRBV19 and TRBJ1-2, is DGGITQSPKYLFRKEGQNVTLSCEQNLNHDAMYWYRQDPGQGLRLIYYSQIVNDFQKGDIAEGYSVSREKKESFPLTVTSAQKNPTAFYLCASSTKLQGAYGYTFGSGTRLTVV.

This chain links TRBV2 with TRBJ2-3; tentative D call: TRBD1 (5 bases). V shed 2 bases and J shed 2 bases, with 8 bases lying between them. The CDR3 has 14 residues. The V gene's germline CDR1 is SNHLY and CDR2 FYNNEI. For the CDR3, the DNA is TGTGCCAGCAGTGAACAGGGTTCCACAGATACGCAGTATTTT. Its translation is CASSEQGSTDTQYF.

This clone occurred a few times. V is TRBV7-2 and J is TRBJ2-1, with a possible D match to TRBD2 (5 bases). The germline V gene encodes CDR1 SGHTA and CDR2 FQGNSA. This CDR3 region has 15 residues. V lost 5 bases and J lost 8, with 19 bases in between. The CDR3 region has the DNA TGTGCCAGCAGCGCCCCCGTAGTTGCGAGGGATGAGCAGTTCTTC. Translating gives CASSAPVVARDEQFF.

The rearrangement uses TRBV30 and TRBJ2-1; weak D call: TRBD2 (5 bases). Deletions cut 5 bases from V and 4 bases from J, with 6 bases between. The CDR3 runs to 11 residues. In germline, CDR1 is GTSNPN, CDR2 SVGIG (reference sequence). In nucleotides, the CDR3 is TGTGCCTGGGGACTTTACAATGAGCAGTTCTTC. Translating it yields CAWGLYNEQFF.

This clone was picked up a small number of times. This sequence joins TRBV29-1 and TRBJ2-7; TRBD1 agrees at 7 bases. CDR1 and CDR2 (germline): SQVTM, ANQGSEA. J was trimmed by 6 bases and V by 5 bases; bases with no gene match: 7. The CDR3 has 12 amino acids. The CDR3, as DNA: TGCAGCGTTCTAAGACAGGGTGGCGAGCAGTACTTC. Residues: CSVLRQGGEQYF.

V gene TRBV19 combines with J gene TRBJ2-3; 8 bases map to TRBD2. This CDR3 is built from 15 residues. V trimming: 2 bases; J trimming: 3 bases; junction bases outside the gene matches: 4. Germline V gene data show CDR1 as LNHDA and CDR2 as SQIVND (reference sequence). The CDR3 region has the DNA TGTGCCAGTAGTATACTAGCGGGTCTAACAGATACGCAGTATTTT. Translating it yields CASSILAGLTDTQYF.

The chain combines TRBV7-2 with TRBJ2-5; the match to TRBD2 covers 10 bases. This CDR3 comprises 16 residues. V shed 5 bases, J shed 4 bases, and the junction held 10 bases outside the gene matches. Germline V lookup: CDR1 SGHTA, CDR2 FQGNSA. The CDR3 DNA reads TGTGCCAGCAGCGAGCCCCTAGCGGGAGTTGCAGAGACCCAGTACTTC. Translated: CASSEPLAGVAETQYF.

The sample holds a few counts of this clone. The rearrangement joins TRBV2 to TRBJ2-5; TRBD1 agrees at 9 bases. The V and J ends lost 5 bases and 3 bases, in that order; junction bases with no gene match: 1. This CDR3 is 13 amino acids long. Germline V gene data show CDR1 as SNHLY and CDR2 as FYNNEI. DNA of the CDR3: TGTGCCAGCAGTAGGGACAGGGAAGAGACCCAGTACTTC. Its translation: CASSRDREETQYF.

The V and J genes are TRBV7-3 and TRBJ2-5; D might be TRBD2 (6 bases). Germline loops: CDR1 SGHTA, CDR2 FQGTGA. The V end lost 1 base, the J end lost 5 bases, and 11 bases lay between the germline ends. The CDR3 extends over 14 amino acids. The CDR3 sequence is CASSLIGGDETQYF. The CDR3, as DNA: TGTGCCAGCAGCTTAATCGGGGGAGACGAGACCCAGTACTTC. Full variable domain (missing parts from reference TRBV7-3 and TRBJ2-5): GAGVSQTPSNKVTEKGKYVELRCDPISGHTALYWYRQSLGQGPEFLIYFQGTGAADDSGLPNDRFFAVRPEGSVSTLKIQRTERGDSAVYLCASSLIGGDETQYFGPGTRLLVL.

This clone was counted between two and nine times. The V gene is TRBV5-1, the J gene TRBJ1-1; TRBD1 agrees at 8 bases. There are 13 residues in the CDR3. J was trimmed by 4 bases and V by 3 bases; bases with no gene match: 2. CDR1 is SGHRS and CDR2 is YFSETQ in the germline V gene. Here the CDR3 DNA reads TGCGCCAGCAGCTCGACAGGGGTCACTGAAGCTTTCTTT. It encodes CASSSTGVTEAFF.

CDR3 loop: CASSLRGGDYGYTF. The CDR3 bases are TGCGCCAGCAGCTTGAGAGGGGGCGACTATGGCTACACCTTC. The rearrangement uses TRBV5-1 and TRBJ1-2; TRBD1 aligns across 7 bases. Germline V gives CDR1 SGHRS, CDR2 YFSETQ. J lost 3 bases, V lost 1 base, and 3 bases had no gene match. The CDR3 has 14 amino acids.

This clone has only a few counts. The chain uses TRBV7-3 and TRBJ2-1; TRBD2 matches 7 bases. The CDR3 length is 15 residues. Looked up from germline, CDR1 is SGHTA and CDR2 is FQGTGA. Losses at the gene ends were 5 bases for V and 3 bases for J; bases not matched to a gene: 7. For the CDR3, the DNA is TGTGCCAGCAGCCCCCAGAGCGGGGTCTACAATGAGCAGTTCTTC. It yields the protein CASSPQSGVYNEQFF.

The chain carries TRBV6-6 and TRBJ2-5, with 9 bases aligning to TRBD1. The J segment lost 5 bases and the V segment lost 0 bases, leaving 4 bases of the junction unmatched. The length of the CDR3 is 15 residues. Germline V gene sequence: CDR1 MNHNY, CDR2 SVGAGI (reference sequence). The CDR3 sequence is CASSYSGDRVETQYF. The CDR3, as DNA: TGTGCCAGCAGTTACTCAGGGGACAGGGTGGAGACCCAGTACTTC.

This clone came up a few times. This chain uses TRBV5-1 with TRBJ1-2; D is possibly TRBD1 (6 bases). This CDR3 has 14 residues. The ends were cut back, 0 bases at V and 4 bases at J, with 10 bases in the middle. Germline V gives CDR1 SGHRS, CDR2 YFSETQ. CDR3 DNA: TGCGCCAGCAGCTTGGGCAGGGGACCCTATGGCTACACCTTC. It translates to CASSLGRGPYGYTF.

This clone was seen only a few times. This sequence joins TRBV23-1 and TRBJ2-1; 10 bases map to TRBD2. TRBV23-1 is an open reading frame, and its role is uncertain. The CDR3 contains 17 residues. V dropped 4 bases and J dropped 0; count of bases not matched to a gene: 6. The CDR3 sequence: CASSRVAGGLSYNEQFF. The CDR3 coding sequence is TGCGCCAGCAGTCGGGTAGCGGGAGGCCTCTCCTACAATGAGCAGTTCTTC.

This clone has just a few counts. The chain couples TRBV2 to TRBJ1-4; weak D call: TRBD1 (5 bases). The length of the CDR3 is 14 residues. Germline V gene lookup returns CDR1 SNHLY and CDR2 FYNNEI. Trimming left V 7 bases short and J 7 bases short, with 16 bases between. CDR3 residues: CASTPGRGGEKLFF. DNA of the CDR3: TGTGCCAGCACCCCAGGGAGGGGTGGTGAAAAACTGTTTTTT.